This T cell receptor (beta chain) was recorded in a study of shared T cell receptors in the human thymus. CDR3 length: 15 residues. The V gene's germline CDR1 is LNHDA and CDR2 SQIVND (reference sequence). The trim removed 3 bases at V and 2 bases at J, leaving 5 bases unmatched. Measured with immunoSEQ multiplex PCR; TCRdb has only the in-frame clones, and not every one. The table has approximately 490,000 clones, about 84% seen once. This sample was also put to use in a study of human thymus T cells. That investigation notes: During corrective heart surgery, resections were taken, and the thymus tissue came from them. V and J genes seemed to be used with bias in thymic and blood repertoires.

The sequencing sample was made of thymocytes. The chain joins TRBV19 to TRBJ2-7; 9 positions match TRBD2. The receptor comes from a boy in the first two years of life with a congenital heart defect. The CDR3 region has the DNA TGTGCCAGTAGTATTAGGGCGGGAGGGCCCTACGAGCAGTACTTC. As protein: CASSIRAGGPYEQYF.